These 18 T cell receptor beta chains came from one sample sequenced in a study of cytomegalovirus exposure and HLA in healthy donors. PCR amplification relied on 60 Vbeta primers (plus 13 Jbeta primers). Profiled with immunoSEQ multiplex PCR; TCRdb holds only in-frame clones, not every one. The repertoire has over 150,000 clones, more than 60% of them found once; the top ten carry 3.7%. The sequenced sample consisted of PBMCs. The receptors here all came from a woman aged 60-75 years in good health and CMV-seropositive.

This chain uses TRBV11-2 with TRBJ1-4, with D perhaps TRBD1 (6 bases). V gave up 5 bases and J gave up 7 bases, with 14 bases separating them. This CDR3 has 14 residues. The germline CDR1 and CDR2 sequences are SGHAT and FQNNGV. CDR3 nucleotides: TGTGCCAGCAGCCCAACCCGGACAGCTGAAAAACTGTTTTTT. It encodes CASSPTRTAEKLFF. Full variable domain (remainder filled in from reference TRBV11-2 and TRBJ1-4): EAGVAQSPRYKIIEKRQSVAFWCNPISGHATLYWYQQILGQGPKLLIQFQNNGVVDDSQLPKDRFSAERLKGVDSTLKIQPAKLEDSAVYLCASSPTRTAEKLFFGSGTQLSVL.

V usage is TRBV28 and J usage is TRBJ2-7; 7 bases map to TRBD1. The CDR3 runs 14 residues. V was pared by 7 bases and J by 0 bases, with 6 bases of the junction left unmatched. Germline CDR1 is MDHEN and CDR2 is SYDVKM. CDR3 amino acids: CASTLTGFSYEQYF. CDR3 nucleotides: TGTGCCAGCACCCTGACAGGGTTCTCCTACGAGCAGTACTTC. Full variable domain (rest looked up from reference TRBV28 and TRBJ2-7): DVKVTQSSRYLVKRTGEKVFLECVQDMDHENMFWYRQDPGLGLRLIYFSYDVKMKEKGDIPEGYSVSREKKERFSLILESASTNQTSMYLCASTLTGFSYEQYFGPGTRLTVT.

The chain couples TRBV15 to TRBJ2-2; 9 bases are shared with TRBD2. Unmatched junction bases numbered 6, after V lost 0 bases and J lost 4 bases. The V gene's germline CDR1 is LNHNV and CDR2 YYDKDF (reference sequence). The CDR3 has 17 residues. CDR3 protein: CATSRDIGRGGTGELFF. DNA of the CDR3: TGTGCCACCAGCAGAGATATAGGGCGGGGGGGCACCGGGGAGCTGTTTTTT.

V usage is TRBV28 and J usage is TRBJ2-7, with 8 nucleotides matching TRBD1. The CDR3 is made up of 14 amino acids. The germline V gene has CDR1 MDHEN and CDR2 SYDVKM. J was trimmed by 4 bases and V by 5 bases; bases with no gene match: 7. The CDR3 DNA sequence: TGTGCCAGCAGTCCCCGGACAGGGTTTTACGAGCAGTACTTC. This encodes CASSPRTGFYEQYF.

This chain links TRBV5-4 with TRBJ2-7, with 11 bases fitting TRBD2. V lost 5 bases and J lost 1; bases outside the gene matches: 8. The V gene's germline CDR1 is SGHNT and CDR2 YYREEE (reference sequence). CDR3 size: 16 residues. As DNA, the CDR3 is TGTGCCAGCAGTTCCGGACTAGCGGGTATTTCCTACGAGCAGTACTTC. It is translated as CASSSGLAGISYEQYF. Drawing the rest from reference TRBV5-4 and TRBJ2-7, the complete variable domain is ETGVTQSPTHLIKTRGQQVTLRCSSQSGHNTVSWYQQALGQGPQFIFQYYREEENGRGNFPPRFSGLQFPNYSSELNVNALELDDSALYLCASSSGLAGISYEQYFGPGTRLTVT.

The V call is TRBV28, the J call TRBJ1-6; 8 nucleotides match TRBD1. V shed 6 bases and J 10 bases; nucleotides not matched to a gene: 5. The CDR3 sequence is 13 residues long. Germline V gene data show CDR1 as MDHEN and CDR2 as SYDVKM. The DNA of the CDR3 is TGTGCCAGCAGAGACAGGGGTGCGTCACCCCTCCACTTT. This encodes CASRDRGASPLHF.

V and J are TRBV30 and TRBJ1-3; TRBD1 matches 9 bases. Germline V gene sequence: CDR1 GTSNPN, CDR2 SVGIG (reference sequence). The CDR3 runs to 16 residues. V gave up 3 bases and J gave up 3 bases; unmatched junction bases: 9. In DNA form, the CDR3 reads TGTGCCTGGAGCGGGGGACAGGGTAGATTTGGAAACACCATATATTTT. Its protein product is CAWSGGQGRFGNTIYF.

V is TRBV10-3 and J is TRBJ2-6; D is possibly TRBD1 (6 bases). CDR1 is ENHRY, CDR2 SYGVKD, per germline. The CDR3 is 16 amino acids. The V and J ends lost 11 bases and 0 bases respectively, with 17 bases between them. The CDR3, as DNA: TGTGCCGTAACCCCGGGACACAGCTCTGGGGCCAACGTCCTGACTTTC. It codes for CAVTPGHSSGANVLTF.

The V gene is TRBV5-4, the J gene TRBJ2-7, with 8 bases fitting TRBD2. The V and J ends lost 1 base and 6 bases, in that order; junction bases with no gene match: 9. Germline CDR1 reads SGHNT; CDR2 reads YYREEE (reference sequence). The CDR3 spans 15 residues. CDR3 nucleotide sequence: TGTGCCAGCAGCTTGACTAGCGGCGGGGTAACCGAGCAGTACTTC. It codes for CASSLTSGGVTEQYF.

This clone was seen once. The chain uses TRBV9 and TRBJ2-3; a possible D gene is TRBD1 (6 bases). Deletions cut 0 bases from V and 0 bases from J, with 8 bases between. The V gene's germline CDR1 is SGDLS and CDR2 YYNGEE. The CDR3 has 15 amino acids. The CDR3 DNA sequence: TGTGCCAGCAGCGTAGCGGACAGTAGCACAGATACGCAGTATTTT. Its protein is CASSVADSSTDTQYF.

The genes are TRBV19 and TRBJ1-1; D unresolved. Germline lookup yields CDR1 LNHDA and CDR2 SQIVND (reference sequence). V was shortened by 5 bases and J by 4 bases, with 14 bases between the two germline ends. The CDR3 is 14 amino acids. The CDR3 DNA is TGTGCCAGTAGTCTGGAGGGTCGGGTCACTGAAGCTTTCTTT. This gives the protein CASSLEGRVTEAFF.

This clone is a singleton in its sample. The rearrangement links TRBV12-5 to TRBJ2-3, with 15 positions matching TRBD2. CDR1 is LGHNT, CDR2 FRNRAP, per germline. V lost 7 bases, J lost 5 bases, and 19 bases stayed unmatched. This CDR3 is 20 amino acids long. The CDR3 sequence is CASAGDNRTSGREVVDTQYF. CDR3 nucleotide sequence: TGTGCTAGTGCCGGCGATAACAGGACTAGCGGGAGGGAAGTCGTAGATACGCAGTATTTT.

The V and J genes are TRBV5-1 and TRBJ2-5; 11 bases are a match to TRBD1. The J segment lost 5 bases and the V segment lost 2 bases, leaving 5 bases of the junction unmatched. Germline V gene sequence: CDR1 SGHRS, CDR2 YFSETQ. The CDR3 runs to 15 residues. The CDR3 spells CASSFWGQGEETQYF. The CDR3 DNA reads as TGCGCCAGCAGCTTTTGGGGACAGGGGGAGGAGACCCAGTACTTC.

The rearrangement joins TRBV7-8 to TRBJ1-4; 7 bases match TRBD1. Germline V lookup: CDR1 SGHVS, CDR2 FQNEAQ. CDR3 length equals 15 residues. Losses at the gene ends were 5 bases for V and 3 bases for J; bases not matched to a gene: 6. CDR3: CASSVLTGPNEKLFF. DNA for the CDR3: TGTGCCAGCAGCGTGCTGACAGGGCCTAATGAAAAACTGTTTTTT. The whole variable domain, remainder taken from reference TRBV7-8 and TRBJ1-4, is GAGVSQSPRYKVAKRGQDVALRCDPISGHVSLFWYQQALGQGPEFLTYFQNEAQLDKSGLPSDRFFAERPEGSVSTLKIQRTQQEDSAVYLCASSVLTGPNEKLFFGSGTQLSVL.

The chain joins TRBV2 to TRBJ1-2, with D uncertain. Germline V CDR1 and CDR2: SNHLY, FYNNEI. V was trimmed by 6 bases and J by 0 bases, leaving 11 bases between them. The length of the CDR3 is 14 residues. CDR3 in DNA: TGTGCCAGCAGCGAACAGATCTCTAACTATGGCTACACCTTC. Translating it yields CASSEQISNYGYTF.

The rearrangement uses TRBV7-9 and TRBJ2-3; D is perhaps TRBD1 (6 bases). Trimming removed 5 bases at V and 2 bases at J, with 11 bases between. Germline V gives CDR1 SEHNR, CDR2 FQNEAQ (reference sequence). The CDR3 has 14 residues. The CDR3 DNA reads TGTGCCAGCAGCGCGACAGGCTCCACAGATACGCAGTATTTT. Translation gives CASSATGSTDTQYF.

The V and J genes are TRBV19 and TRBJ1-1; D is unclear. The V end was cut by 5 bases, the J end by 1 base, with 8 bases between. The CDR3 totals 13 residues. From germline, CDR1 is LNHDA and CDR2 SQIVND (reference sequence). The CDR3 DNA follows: TGTGCCAGTAGTCTCCCCTGGAACACTGAAGCTTTCTTT. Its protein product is CASSLPWNTEAFF.

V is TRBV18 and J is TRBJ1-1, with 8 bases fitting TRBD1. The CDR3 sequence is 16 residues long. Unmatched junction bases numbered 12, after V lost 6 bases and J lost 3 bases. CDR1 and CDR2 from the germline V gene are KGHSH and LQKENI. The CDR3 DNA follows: TGTGCCAGCTCCCTCTACAGGGGGACGATGTACACTGAAGCTTTCTTT. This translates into CASSLYRGTMYTEAFF.